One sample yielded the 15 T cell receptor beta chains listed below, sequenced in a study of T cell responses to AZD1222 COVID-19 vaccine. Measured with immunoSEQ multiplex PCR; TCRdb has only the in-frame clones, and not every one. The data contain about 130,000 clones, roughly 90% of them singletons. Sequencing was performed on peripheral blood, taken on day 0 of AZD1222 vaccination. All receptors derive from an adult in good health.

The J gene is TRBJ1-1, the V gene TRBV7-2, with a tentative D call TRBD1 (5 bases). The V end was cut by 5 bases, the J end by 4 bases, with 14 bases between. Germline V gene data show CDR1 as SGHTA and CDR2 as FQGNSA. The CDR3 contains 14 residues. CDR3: CASSLIRGGTEAFF. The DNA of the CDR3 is TGTGCCAGCAGCCTGATACGGGGGGGCACTGAAGCTTTCTTT.

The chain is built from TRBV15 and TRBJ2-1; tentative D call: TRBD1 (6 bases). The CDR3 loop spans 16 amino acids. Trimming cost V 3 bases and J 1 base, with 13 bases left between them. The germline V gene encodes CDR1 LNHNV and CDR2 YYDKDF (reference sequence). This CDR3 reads CATSSWGTKSYNEQFF. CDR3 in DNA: TGTGCCACCAGCAGCTGGGGGACAAAGTCCTACAATGAGCAGTTCTTC.

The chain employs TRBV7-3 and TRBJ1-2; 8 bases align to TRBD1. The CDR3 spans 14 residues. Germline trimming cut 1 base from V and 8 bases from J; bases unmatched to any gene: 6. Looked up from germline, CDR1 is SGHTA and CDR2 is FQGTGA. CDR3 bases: TGTGCCAGCAGCTTAAGCCGGACAGGGACGGGCTACACCTTC. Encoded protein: CASSLSRTGTGYTF.

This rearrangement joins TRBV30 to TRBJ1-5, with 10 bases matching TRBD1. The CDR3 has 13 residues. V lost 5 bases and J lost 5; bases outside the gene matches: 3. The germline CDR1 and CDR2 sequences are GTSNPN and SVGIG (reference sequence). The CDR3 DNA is TGTGCCTGGTCCGGACAGGGGGATCAGCCCCAGCATTTT. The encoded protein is CAWSGQGDQPQHF.

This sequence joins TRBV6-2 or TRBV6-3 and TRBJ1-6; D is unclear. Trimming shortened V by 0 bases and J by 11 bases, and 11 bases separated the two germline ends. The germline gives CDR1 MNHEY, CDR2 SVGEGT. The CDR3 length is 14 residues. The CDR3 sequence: CASSYSGSGPPLHF. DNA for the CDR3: TGTGCCAGCAGTTACTCAGGGTCTGGGCCACCCCTCCACTTT.

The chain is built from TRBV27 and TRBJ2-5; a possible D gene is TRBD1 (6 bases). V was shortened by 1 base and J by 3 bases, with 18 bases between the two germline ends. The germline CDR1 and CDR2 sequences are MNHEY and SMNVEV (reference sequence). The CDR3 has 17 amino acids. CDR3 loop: CASSLWGTQRTEETQYF. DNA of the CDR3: TGTGCCAGCAGTTTATGGGGTACCCAGAGGACAGAAGAGACCCAGTACTTC.

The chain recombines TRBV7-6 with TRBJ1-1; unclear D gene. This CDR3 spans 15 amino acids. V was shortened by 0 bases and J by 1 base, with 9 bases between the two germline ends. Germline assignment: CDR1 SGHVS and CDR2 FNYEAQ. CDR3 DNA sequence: TGTGCCAGCAGCTTAGCGGTGTCGGGGAACACTGAAGCTTTCTTT. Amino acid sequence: CASSLAVSGNTEAFF.

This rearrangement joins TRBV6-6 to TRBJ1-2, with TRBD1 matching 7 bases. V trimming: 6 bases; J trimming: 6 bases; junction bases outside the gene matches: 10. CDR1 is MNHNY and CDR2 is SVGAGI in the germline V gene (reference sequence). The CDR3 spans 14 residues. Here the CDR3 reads CASSQRQGPNGYTF. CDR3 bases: TGTGCCAGCAGCCAAAGACAGGGTCCTAATGGCTACACCTTC.

CDR3 region: CASSEGSLYGYTF. In DNA, the CDR3 is TGTGCCAGCAGCGAAGGCAGCCTCTATGGCTACACCTTC. The chain joins TRBV7-9 to TRBJ1-2; the D is unclear. V gave up 5 bases and J gave up 4 bases, with 11 bases separating them. Germline CDR1 is SEHNR and CDR2 is FQNEAQ (reference sequence). CDR3 length equals 13 residues.

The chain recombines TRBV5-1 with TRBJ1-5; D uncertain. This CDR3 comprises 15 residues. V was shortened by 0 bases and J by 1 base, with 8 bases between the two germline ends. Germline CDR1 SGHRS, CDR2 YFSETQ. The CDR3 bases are TGCGCCAGCAGCTTGGGACCGGAGAGCAATCAGCCCCAGCATTTT. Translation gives CASSLGPESNQPQHF.

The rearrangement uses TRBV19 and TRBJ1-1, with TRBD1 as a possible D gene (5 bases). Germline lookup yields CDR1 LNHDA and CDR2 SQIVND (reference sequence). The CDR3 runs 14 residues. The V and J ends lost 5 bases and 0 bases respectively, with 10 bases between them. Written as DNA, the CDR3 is TGTGCCAGTAGTTCAAGACAGTTGAACACTGAAGCTTTCTTT. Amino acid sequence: CASSSRQLNTEAFF.

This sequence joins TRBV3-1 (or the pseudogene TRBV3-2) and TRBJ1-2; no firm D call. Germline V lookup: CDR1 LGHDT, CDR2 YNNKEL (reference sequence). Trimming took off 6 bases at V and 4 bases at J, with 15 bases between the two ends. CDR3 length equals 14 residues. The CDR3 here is CASRPTPKPYGYTF. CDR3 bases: TGTGCCAGCAGACCGACACCTAAACCCTATGGCTACACCTTC.

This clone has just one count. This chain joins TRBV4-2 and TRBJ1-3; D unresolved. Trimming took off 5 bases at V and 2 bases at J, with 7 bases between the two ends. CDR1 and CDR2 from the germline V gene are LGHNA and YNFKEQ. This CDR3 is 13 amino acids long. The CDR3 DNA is TGTGCCAGCAGCACCGAAACTGGAAACACCATATATTTT. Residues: CASSTETGNTIYF.

The DNA of the CDR3 is TGCGCCAGCAGCTTGGGTGGCACGATTAACTATGGCTACACCTTC. Encoded protein: CASSLGGTINYGYTF. V gene TRBV5-1 combines with J gene TRBJ1-2; D is uncertain. The CDR3 loop spans 15 amino acids. The ends were cut back, 0 bases at V and 1 base at J, with 10 bases in the middle. Germline V gene sequence: CDR1 SGHRS, CDR2 YFSETQ.

CDR3 in amino acids: CASSQVGINTEAFF. CDR3 coding DNA: TGTGCCAGTAGCCAGGTCGGGATTAACACTGAAGCTTTCTTT. This chain links TRBV19 with TRBJ1-1; D ambiguous. Trimming cost V 6 bases and J 2 bases, with 13 bases left between them. Per the germline V gene, CDR1 is LNHDA and CDR2 is SQIVND (reference sequence). The CDR3 is 14 residues long.